The source of this TCR beta chain is a study of CD8 T cells in ankylosing spondylitis. This CDR3 has 16 residues. Germline lookup yields CDR1 LNHDA and CDR2 SQIVND (reference sequence). After removal of 6 bases from V and 9 bases from J, the junction contained 14 bases not matched to a gene. To note about this clonotype: What it recognizes is unknown.

Construction of TCR beta libraries was performed using quantitative 5'-RACE with molecular barcodes. MiXCR, applied by TCRdb to the 5' RACE reads, yields one record per CDR3 protein. The table lists more than 300,000 distinct CDR3 sequences, 7% to 9% of them singletons. Study results and caveats: A TCR beta motif made of about 8 highly homologous variants seemed typical of ankylosing spondylitis blood. Matched ankylosing spondylitis synovial fluid reportedly contained a significantly enriched population of disease-linked clones. Disease-linked clones displayed a CD8+ phenotype and appeared relatively rarely in peripheral blood. Reactive arthritis synovial fluid and blood were previously reported to contain some motif variants.

Sequencing used blood, either unsorted or a sorted T cell fraction (not recorded which). This TCR was recovered from a male donor with ankylosing spondylitis. The J gene is TRBJ2-1, the V gene TRBV19; 10 bases are a match to TRBD2. DNA of the CDR3: TGTGCCAGTAGATCGGGGTCTAGCGGGAGAAGTGCTGAGCAGTTCTTC. This encodes CASRSGSSGRSAEQFF.